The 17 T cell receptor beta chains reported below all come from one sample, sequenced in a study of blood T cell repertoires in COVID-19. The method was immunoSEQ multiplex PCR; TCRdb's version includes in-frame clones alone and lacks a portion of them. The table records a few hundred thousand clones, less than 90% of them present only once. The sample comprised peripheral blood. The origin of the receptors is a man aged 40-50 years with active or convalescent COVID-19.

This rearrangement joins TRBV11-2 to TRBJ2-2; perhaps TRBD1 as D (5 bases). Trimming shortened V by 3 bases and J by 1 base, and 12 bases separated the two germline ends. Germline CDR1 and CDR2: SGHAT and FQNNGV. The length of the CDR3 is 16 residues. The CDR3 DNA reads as TGTGCCAGCAGCTTCGACCTCAGGGTGAACACCGGGGAGCTGTTTTTT. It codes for CASSFDLRVNTGELFF. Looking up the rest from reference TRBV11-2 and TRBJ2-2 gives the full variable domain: EAGVAQSPRYKIIEKRQSVAFWCNPISGHATLYWYQQILGQGPKLLIQFQNNGVVDDSQLPKDRFSAERLKGVDSTLKIQPAKLEDSAVYLCASSFDLRVNTGELFFGEGSRLTVL.

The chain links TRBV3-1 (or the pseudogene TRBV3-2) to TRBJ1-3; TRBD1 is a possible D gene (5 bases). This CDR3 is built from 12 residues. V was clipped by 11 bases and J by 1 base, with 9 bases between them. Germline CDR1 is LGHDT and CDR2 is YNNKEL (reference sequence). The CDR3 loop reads CASGGSGNTIYF. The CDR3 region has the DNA TGTGCCTCCGGGGGGTCTGGAAACACCATATATTTT.

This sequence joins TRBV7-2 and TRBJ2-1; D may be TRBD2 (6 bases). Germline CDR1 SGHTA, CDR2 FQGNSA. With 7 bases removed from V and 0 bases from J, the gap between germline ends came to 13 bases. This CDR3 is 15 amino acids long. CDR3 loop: CASTQGGSSYNEQFF. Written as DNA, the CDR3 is TGTGCCAGCACCCAGGGAGGCAGCTCCTACAATGAGCAGTTCTTC.

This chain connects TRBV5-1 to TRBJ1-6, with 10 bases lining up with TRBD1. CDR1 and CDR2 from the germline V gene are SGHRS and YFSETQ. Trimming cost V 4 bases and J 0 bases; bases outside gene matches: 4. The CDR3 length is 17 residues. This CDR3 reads CASSTGQGDSYNSPLHF. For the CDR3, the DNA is TGCGCCAGCAGCACCGGACAGGGGGACTCCTATAATTCACCCCTCCACTTT.

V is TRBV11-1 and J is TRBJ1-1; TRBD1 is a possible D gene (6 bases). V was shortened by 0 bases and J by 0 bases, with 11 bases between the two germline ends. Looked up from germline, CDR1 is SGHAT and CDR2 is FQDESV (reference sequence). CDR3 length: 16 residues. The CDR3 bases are TGTGCCAGCAGCTTAGCTTCCCAGGGGATGAACACTGAAGCTTTCTTT. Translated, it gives CASSLASQGMNTEAFF.

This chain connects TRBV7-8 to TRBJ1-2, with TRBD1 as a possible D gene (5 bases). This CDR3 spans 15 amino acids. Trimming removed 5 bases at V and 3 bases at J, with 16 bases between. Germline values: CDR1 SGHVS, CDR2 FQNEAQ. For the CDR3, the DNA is TGTGCCAGCAGCCCTCATCGGGGGATGGACTATGGCTACACCTTC. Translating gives CASSPHRGMDYGYTF.

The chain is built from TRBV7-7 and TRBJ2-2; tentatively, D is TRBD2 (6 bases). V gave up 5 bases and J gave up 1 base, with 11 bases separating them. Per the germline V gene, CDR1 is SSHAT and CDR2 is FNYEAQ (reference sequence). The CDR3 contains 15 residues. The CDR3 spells CASSDGTWNTGELFF. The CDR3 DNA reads TGTGCCAGCAGCGATGGGACTTGGAACACCGGGGAGCTGTTTTTT. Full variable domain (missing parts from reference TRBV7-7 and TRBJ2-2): GAGVSQSPRYKVTKRGQDVTLRCDPISSHATLYWYQQALGQGPEFLTYFNYEAQPDKSGLPSDRFSAERPEGSISTLTIQRTEQRDSAMYRCASSDGTWNTGELFFGEGSRLTVL.

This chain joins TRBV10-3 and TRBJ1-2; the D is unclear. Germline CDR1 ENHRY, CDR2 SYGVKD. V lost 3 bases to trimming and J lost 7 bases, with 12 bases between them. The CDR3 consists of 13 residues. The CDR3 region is CAISDTTGTGYTF. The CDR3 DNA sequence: TGTGCCATCAGTGATACGACGGGAACTGGCTACACCTTC.

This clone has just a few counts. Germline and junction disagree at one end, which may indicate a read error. CDR3 residues: CASSPEGRGQFF. The CDR3 DNA follows: TGTGCTAGCAGCCCTGAGGGGCGGGGCCAGTTCTTC. This chain uses TRBV7-7 with TRBJ2-1; maybe TRBD2 (6 bases). CDR1 SSHAT and CDR2 FNYEAQ come from the germline V gene (reference sequence). The CDR3 runs 12 residues.

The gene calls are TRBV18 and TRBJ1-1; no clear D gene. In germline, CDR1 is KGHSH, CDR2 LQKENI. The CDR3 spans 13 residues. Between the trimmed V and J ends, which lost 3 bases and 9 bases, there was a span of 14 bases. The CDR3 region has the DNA TGTGCCAGCTCACCTTCCCGGGGTACAAAAGCTTTCTTT. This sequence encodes CASSPSRGTKAFF.

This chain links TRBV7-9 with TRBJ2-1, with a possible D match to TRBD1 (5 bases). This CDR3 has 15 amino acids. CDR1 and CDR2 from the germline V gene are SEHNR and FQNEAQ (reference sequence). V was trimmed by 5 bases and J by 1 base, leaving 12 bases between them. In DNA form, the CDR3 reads TGTGCCAGCAGCCCCAGGGTTGTGTCCTACAATGAGCAGTTCTTC. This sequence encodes CASSPRVVSYNEQFF.

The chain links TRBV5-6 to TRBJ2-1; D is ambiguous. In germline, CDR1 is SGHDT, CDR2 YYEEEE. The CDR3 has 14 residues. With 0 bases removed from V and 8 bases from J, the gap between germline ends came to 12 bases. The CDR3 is CASSLVSLGDEQFF. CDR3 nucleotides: TGTGCCAGCAGCTTGGTATCTTTGGGCGATGAGCAGTTCTTC.

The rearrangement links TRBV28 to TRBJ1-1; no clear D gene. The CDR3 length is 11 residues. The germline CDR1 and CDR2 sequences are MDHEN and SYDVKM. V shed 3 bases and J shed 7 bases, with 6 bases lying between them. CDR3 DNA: TGTGCCAGCAGTTTTCCGAGTGAAGCTTTCTTT. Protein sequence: CASSFPSEAFF.

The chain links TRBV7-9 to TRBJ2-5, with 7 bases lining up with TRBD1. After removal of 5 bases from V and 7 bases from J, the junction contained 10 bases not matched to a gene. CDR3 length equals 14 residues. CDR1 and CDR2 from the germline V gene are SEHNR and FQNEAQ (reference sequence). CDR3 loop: CASSIRQGRGTQYF. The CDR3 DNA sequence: TGTGCCAGCAGCATACGACAGGGCCGAGGGACCCAGTACTTC.

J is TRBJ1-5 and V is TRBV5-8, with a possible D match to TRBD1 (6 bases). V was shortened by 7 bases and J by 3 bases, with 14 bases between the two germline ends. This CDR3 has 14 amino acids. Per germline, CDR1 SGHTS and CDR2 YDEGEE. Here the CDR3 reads CASRSRGNNQPQHF. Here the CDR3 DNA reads TGTGCCAGCCGTTCCAGGGGTAACAATCAGCCCCAGCATTTT.

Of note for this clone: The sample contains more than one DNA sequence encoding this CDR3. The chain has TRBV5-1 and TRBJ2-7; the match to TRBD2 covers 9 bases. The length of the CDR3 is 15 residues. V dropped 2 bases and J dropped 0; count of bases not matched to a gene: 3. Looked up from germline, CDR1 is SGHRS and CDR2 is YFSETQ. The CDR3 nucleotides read TGCGCCAGCAGCTTTAGCGGGGGAAGCTCCTACGAGCAGTACTTC. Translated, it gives CASSFSGGSSYEQYF. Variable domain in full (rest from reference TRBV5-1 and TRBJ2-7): KAGVTQTPRYLIKTRGQQVTLSCSPISGHRSVSWYQQTPGQGLQFLFEYFSETQRNKGNFPGRFSGRQFSNSRSEMNVSTLELGDSALYLCASSFSGGSSYEQYFGPGTRLTVT.

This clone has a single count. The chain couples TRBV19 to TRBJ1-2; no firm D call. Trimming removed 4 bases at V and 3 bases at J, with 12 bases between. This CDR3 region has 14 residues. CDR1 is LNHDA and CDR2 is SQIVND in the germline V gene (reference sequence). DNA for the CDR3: TGTGCCAGTAGTACCCGACAAACCTACTATGGCTACACCTTC. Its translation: CASSTRQTYYGYTF.